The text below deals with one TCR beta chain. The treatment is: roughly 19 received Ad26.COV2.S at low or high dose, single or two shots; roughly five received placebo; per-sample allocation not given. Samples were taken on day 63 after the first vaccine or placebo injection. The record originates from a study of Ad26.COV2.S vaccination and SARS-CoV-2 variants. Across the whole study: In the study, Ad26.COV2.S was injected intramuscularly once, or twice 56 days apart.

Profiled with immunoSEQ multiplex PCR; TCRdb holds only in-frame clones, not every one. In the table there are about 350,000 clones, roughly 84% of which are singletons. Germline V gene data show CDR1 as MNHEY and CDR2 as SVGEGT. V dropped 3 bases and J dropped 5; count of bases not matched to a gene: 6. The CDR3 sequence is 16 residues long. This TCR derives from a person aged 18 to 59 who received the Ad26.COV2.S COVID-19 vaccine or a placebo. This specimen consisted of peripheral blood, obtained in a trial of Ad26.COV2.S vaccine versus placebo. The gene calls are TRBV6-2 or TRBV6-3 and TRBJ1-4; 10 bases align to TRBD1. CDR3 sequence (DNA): TGTGCCAGCAGTTATTTCTTGGGACAGGGGAATGAAAAACTGTTTTTT. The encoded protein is CASSYFLGQGNEKLFF.